The table lists the clone carrying this TCR beta chain with many counts. The sample belongs to a study of Graves' ophthalmopathy and Graves' hyperthyroidism. From RNA, the CDR3 regions of TCR beta chains were amplified and sequenced. HTBI primers served in a first-round RT-PCR, which a second-round multiplex PCR followed. TCRdb independently ran MiXCR on the multiplex PCR reads; one entry per CDR3 protein. The sample lists 400,000 to 500,000 distinct CDR3 sequences, 21% seen once, with approximately 3.2% in the top ten. The source of this sequence is a woman between 18 and 30 years old with stable Graves' hyperthyroidism. Sequenced sample: peripheral blood.

The CDR3 protein is CASSLGGANEQYF. In DNA, the CDR3 is TGTGCCAGCAGTTTAGGGGGGGCCAACGAGCAGTACTTC. The chain carries TRBV28 and TRBJ2-7; TRBD2 is a possible D gene (7 bases). V was clipped by 2 bases and J by 5 bases, with 10 bases between them. Germline CDR1 and CDR2: MDHEN and SYDVKM. The CDR3 is 13 residues long.